Sequencing of this TCR beta chain was carried out in a study of blood T cell repertoires in COVID-19. Overall study context: The United States, Italy and Spain provided the acute and convalescent COVID-19 samples. The cDNA or gDNA used as material had been derived from T cells, B-cell-depleted T cells, or PBMCs.

In the authors' methods: Estimation of nucleated cell counts was performed using reference gene primer amplification. Using immunoSEQ multiplex PCR, the repertoire was profiled, and TCRdb retains in-frame clones only, with some absent. The D gene and trimming were derived from the DNA, and the V and J assignments and clone size from that table. The table records hundreds of thousands of clones, over 65% of them present only once. This CDR3 has 14 residues. CDR1 and CDR2 from the germline V gene are LGHDT and YNNKEL (reference sequence). V was pared by 4 bases and J by 7 bases, with 6 bases of the junction left unmatched.

Sequencing input: peripheral blood. The rearrangement uses TRBV3-1 (or the pseudogene TRBV3-2) and TRBJ1-4; 7 bases map to TRBD1. The sequence derives from a woman older than 75 with acute or convalescent COVID-19. CDR3 in DNA: TGTGCCAGCAGCCGACAGGGCCAAAGTGAAAAACTGTTTTTT. Translated, it gives CASSRQGQSEKLFF.